What follows are 19 T cell receptor beta chains derived from one specimen sequenced in a study of blood T cell repertoires in COVID-19. Clones were sequenced by immunoSEQ multiplex PCR, and TCRdb holds only the in-frame ones, with some missing. The sample lists 83,000 or so clones, approximately 77% occurring once. Sequenced sample: peripheral blood. All receptors come from a woman of 80 years or more with acute or convalescent COVID-19.

CDR3 nucleotides: TGCGCCAGCAGCCAGATCAATGAGCAGTTCTTC. Translation: CASSQINEQFF. This sequence joins TRBV5-1 and TRBJ2-1; no reliable D call. Germline-derived CDR1 and CDR2 are SGHRS and YFSETQ. The CDR3 loop spans 11 amino acids. V lost 4 bases, J lost 6 bases, and 5 bases lay in between.

The chain has TRBV7-2 and TRBJ2-1; TRBD2 agrees at 13 bases. V trimming: 1 base; J trimming: 15 bases; junction bases outside the gene matches: 6. CDR1 is SGHTA, CDR2 FQGNSA, per germline. The CDR3 spans 14 residues. The CDR3 DNA is TGTGCCAGCAGCTTAGGAGAGACTAGCGGGAGGTTGTTCTTC. Translated, it gives CASSLGETSGRLFF. Full variable domain (missing parts from reference TRBV7-2 and TRBJ2-1): GAGVSQSPSNKVTEKGKDVELRCDPISGHTALYWYRQSLGQGLEFLIYFQGNSAPDKSGLPSDRFSAERTGGSVSTLTIQRTQQEDSAVYLCASSLGETSGRLFFGPGTRLTVL.

This clone came up once. The chain has TRBV27 and TRBJ2-7, with D perhaps TRBD2 (6 bases). In germline, CDR1 is MNHEY, CDR2 SMNVEV (reference sequence). The CDR3 consists of 16 residues. V was pared by 5 bases and J by 6 bases, with 23 bases between. The CDR3 DNA is TGTGCCAGCAGTCCCTCAGGCGGGGATGGAAGCTTCGAGCAGTACTTC. Amino acid sequence: CASSPSGGDGSFEQYF.

This chain joins TRBV9 and TRBJ1-2, with 7 bases lining up with TRBD1. Germline V gene lookup returns CDR1 SGDLS and CDR2 YYNGEE. Losses at the gene ends were 4 bases for V and 8 bases for J; bases not matched to a gene: 11. This CDR3 contains 14 residues. CDR3 DNA sequence: TGTGCCAGCAGCTTTTTCCAGGGGGTAGAAGGCTACACCTTC. This gives the protein CASSFFQGVEGYTF. Based on the CDR3 plus reference TRBV9 and TRBJ1-2, the full variable domain is DSGVTQTPKHLITATGQRVTLRCSPRSGDLSVYWYQQSLDQGLQFLIQYYNGEERAKGNILERFSAQQFPDLHSELNLSSLELGDSALYFCASSFFQGVEGYTFGSGTRLTVV.

This chain connects TRBV6-5 to TRBJ1-2, with D maybe TRBD1 (5 bases). Trimming left V 6 bases short and J 2 bases short, with 13 bases between. The CDR3 loop spans 14 amino acids. Germline V lookup: CDR1 MNHEY, CDR2 SVGAGI. CDR3 nucleotide sequence: TGTGCCAGCAGCTTAGACAGCAGGAACTATGGCTACACCTTC. This sequence encodes CASSLDSRNYGYTF.

The rearrangement links TRBV6-1 to TRBJ2-3; D is unresolved. Trimming took off 2 bases at V and 2 bases at J, with 8 bases between the two ends. There are 14 residues in the CDR3. CDR1 MNHNS and CDR2 SASEGT come from the germline V gene. The CDR3 DNA reads as TGTGCCAGCAGTGAAATGACACTCACAGATACGCAGTATTTT. Translated, it gives CASSEMTLTDTQYF.

This chain uses TRBV5-1 with TRBJ2-5; 11 bases agree with TRBD2. The CDR3 consists of 15 residues. Trimming at V came to 2 bases and at J to 3 bases, leaving 3 bases not matched to a gene. Germline values: CDR1 SGHRS, CDR2 YFSETQ. The CDR3 sequence: CASSFSGLAEETQYF. Written as DNA, the CDR3 is TGCGCCAGCAGCTTCTCGGGACTAGCGGAAGAGACCCAGTACTTC.

V is TRBV28 and J is TRBJ2-1; 11 bases line up with TRBD2. This CDR3 has 15 amino acids. Germline CDR1 MDHEN, CDR2 SYDVKM. The V gene end was trimmed by 5 bases and the J gene end by 9 bases; junction bases not matched to a gene: 9. The CDR3 loop is CASSKLAGESREQFF. The CDR3, as DNA: TGTGCCAGCAGTAAACTAGCGGGAGAATCCCGTGAGCAGTTCTTC.

The V gene is TRBV3-1 (or the pseudogene TRBV3-2), the J gene TRBJ1-1, with 12 bases matching TRBD1. Germline loops: CDR1 LGHDT, CDR2 YNNKEL (reference sequence). CDR3 length: 14 amino acids. J was trimmed by 9 bases and V by 5 bases; bases with no gene match: 7. The CDR3 sequence: CASSTRDRGRKAFF. DNA for the CDR3: TGTGCCAGCAGCACCCGGGACAGGGGGCGGAAAGCTTTCTTT.

In this sample, this clone turned up a few times. The DNA for the CDR3 is TGTGCCAGCAGTTACAGAAGCAATCAGCCCCAGCATTTT. This encodes CASSYRSNQPQHF. The chain employs TRBV27 and TRBJ1-5; D remains ambiguous. The CDR3 is made up of 13 amino acids. Between the trimmed V and J ends, which lost 4 bases and 1 base, there was a span of 5 bases. In germline, CDR1 is MNHEY, CDR2 SMNVEV (reference sequence).

V and J are TRBV7-3 and TRBJ2-1; 9 bases agree with TRBD2. J lost 7 bases, V lost 4 bases, and 11 bases had no gene match. Germline loops: CDR1 SGHTA, CDR2 FQGTGA. This CDR3 has 16 amino acids. As DNA, the CDR3 is TGTGCCAGCAGCTCCCGGGCTAGCGGGGACGGGAATGAGCAGTTCTTC. The encoded protein is CASSSRASGDGNEQFF. The variable domain in full, completed from reference TRBV7-3 and TRBJ2-1, reads GAGVSQTPSNKVTEKGKYVELRCDPISGHTALYWYRQSLGQGPEFLIYFQGTGAADDSGLPNDRFFAVRPEGSVSTLKIQRTERGDSAVYLCASSSRASGDGNEQFFGPGTRLTVL.

The gene calls are TRBV9 and TRBJ1-5; the match to TRBD1 covers 9 bases. The germline V gene has CDR1 SGDLS and CDR2 YYNGEE. V shed 2 bases, J shed 4 bases, and the junction held 4 bases outside the gene matches. The CDR3 runs to 15 residues. Written as DNA, the CDR3 is TGTGCCAGCAGCGTCGGACAGGGGATAAATCAGCCCCAGCATTTT. This translates into CASSVGQGINQPQHF.

J is TRBJ1-1 and V is TRBV29-1, with 8 bases that match TRBD1. This CDR3 region has 16 residues. Looked up from germline, CDR1 is SQVTM and CDR2 is ANQGSEA. The CDR3 sequence is CNAQNSIGQGGNRAFF. Written as DNA, the CDR3 is TGCAACGCCCAAAATTCAATTGGACAGGGAGGGAATCGAGCTTTCTTT.

This clone was counted only a few times. The gene calls are TRBV4-2 and TRBJ2-7, with TRBD2 matching 12 bases. The CDR3 has 18 amino acids. In germline, CDR1 is LGHNA, CDR2 YNFKEQ. The V and J ends lost 0 bases and 2 bases, in that order; junction bases with no gene match: 8. As DNA, the CDR3 is TGTGCCAGCAGCCAAGATGCTAGCGGGGGGGACCTGGCCTACGAGCAGTACTTC. Translation gives CASSQDASGGDLAYEQYF.

This clone was seen at least ten times. The chain recombines TRBV4-1 with TRBJ2-7; 12 nucleotides match TRBD2. V lost 0 bases and J lost 3; bases outside the gene matches: 6. This CDR3 is built from 17 residues. Germline assignment: CDR1 MGHRA and CDR2 YSYEKL. CDR3 nucleotide sequence: TGCGCCAGCAGCCAAGATTCCGGACTAGCGGGGCGCTACGAGCAGTACTTC. It yields the protein CASSQDSGLAGRYEQYF.

This clone has a handful of counts. The chain joins TRBV19 to TRBJ2-7, with 13 bases aligning to TRBD2. The V gene's germline CDR1 is LNHDA and CDR2 SQIVND (reference sequence). The CDR3 runs 17 residues. Trimming at V came to 11 bases and at J to 5 bases, leaving 18 bases not matched to a gene. Written as DNA, the CDR3 is TGTGCCTCTCGGACTAGCGGGAGACCCCTCAGTACGGACGAGCAGTACTTC. Its translation: CASRTSGRPLSTDEQYF. Full variable domain (remainder filled in from reference TRBV19 and TRBJ2-7): DGGITQSPKYLFRKEGQNVTLSCEQNLNHDAMYWYRQDPGQGLRLIYYSQIVNDFQKGDIAEGYSVSREKKESFPLTVTSAQKNPTAFYLCASRTSGRPLSTDEQYFGPGTRLTVT.

This chain uses TRBV24-1 with TRBJ2-1, with a possible D match to TRBD2 (6 bases). The CDR3 has 11 amino acids. V shed 6 bases and J shed 9 bases, with 8 bases lying between them. Germline V gives CDR1 KGHDR, CDR2 SFDVKD. CDR3 sequence (DNA): TGTGCCACCAGTCGGGGGTTTGAGCAGTTCTTC. Translation: CATSRGFEQFF.

This clone came up once. The rearrangement joins TRBV9 to TRBJ2-3, with D possibly being TRBD2 (5 bases). CDR3 length equals 15 residues. Trimming removed 0 bases from V and 2 bases from J, with 10 bases in between. Germline CDR1 is SGDLS and CDR2 is YYNGEE. The CDR3 DNA follows: TGTGCCAGCAGCGTAGTTAGCGAGAACACAGATACGCAGTATTTT. Its translation: CASSVVSENTDTQYF.

The chain employs TRBV9 and TRBJ2-1, with D tentatively TRBD2 (5 bases). CDR1 is SGDLS and CDR2 is YYNGEE in the germline V gene. This CDR3 comprises 15 residues. V shed 5 bases and J shed 0 bases, with 12 bases lying between them. In DNA form, the CDR3 reads TGTGCCAGCAGTACTGGACTTCCCTCCTACAATGAGCAGTTCTTC. It codes for CASSTGLPSYNEQFF.